This T cell receptor beta chain was documented in a study of blood T cell repertoires in COVID-19. Background on the study: The United States, Italy and Spain were the sources of the acute and convalescent COVID-19 samples. From T cells, B-cell-depleted T cells, or PBMCs came the material, which was cDNA or gDNA.

As handled by the study authors: Amplifying reference gene primers gave estimates of nucleated cell counts. Method: immunoSEQ multiplex PCR; TCRdb's copy keeps in-frame clones and lacks some. Clonal size and the V and J genes are those of that table, whereas D and trimming came from the DNA. The data contain about 100,000 clones, 70% to 85% of them seen just once; the ten biggest clones take up 20% to 25%. Germline V lookup: CDR1 LNHDA, CDR2 SQIVND (reference sequence). Trimming at V came to 7 bases and at J to 8 bases, leaving 8 bases not matched to a gene. CDR3 size: 13 residues. Sequenced material: peripheral blood. This TCR was recovered from a man in his 70s with active or convalescent COVID-19. This chain joins TRBV19 and TRBJ1-2; the match to TRBD1 covers 9 bases. The CDR3 is CASKAGTGRGYTF. The DNA for the CDR3 is TGTGCCAGTAAAGCAGGGACAGGGCGCGGCTACACCTTC.